This paragraph reports one T cell receptor (beta chain). Its specificity is not known. The source of the sample is a study of OX40 agonist ivuxolimab in advanced cancers. The V end was cut by 5 bases, the J end by 2 bases, with 10 bases between. CDR3 length: 15 residues. The germline V gene has CDR1 SGHAT and CDR2 FQNNGV. This table comes from immunoSEQ multiplex PCR, and its TCRdb copy is limited to in-frame clones, with some not included. Altogether over 30,000 clones are present, about nine tenths being singletons, with the ten largest covering less than 5%. Study observations and caveats: More expanded clones were seen, on average, in CD8+ T cells than in CD4+. Some of the lowest clonal expansion was seen in partial responders at 0.1-3.0 mg/kg.

The clonotype originates from an adult with an advanced solid tumor such as melanoma, head and neck, liver or kidney cancer. The gene calls are TRBV11-2 and TRBJ2-6; D gene ambiguous. Specimen: CD4+ or CD8+ T cells sorted from blood, collected in a trial of the OX40 agonist ivuxolimab. CDR3 protein: CASSPRTPGANVLTF. For the CDR3, the DNA is TGTGCCAGCAGCCCACGAACCCCTGGGGCCAACGTCCTGACTTTC.